This T cell receptor beta chain emerged from a study of T cell changes during pregnancy in multiple sclerosis. This CDR3 is built from 17 residues. V was shortened by 3 bases and J by 0 bases, with 12 bases between the two germline ends. CDR1 is MNHEY, CDR2 SMNVEV, per germline (reference sequence). Assay used: immunoSEQ multiplex PCR; TCRdb lists only in-frame clones, some missing. The data contain 39,000 or so clones, about 94% of them singletons. The J gene is TRBJ2-6, the V gene TRBV27; D unclear. The TCR comes from a female donor with multiple sclerosis, enrolled in a pregnancy study. The starting material was CD8+ T cells from peripheral blood mononuclear cells, obtained in the third trimester of pregnancy. CDR3 DNA sequence: TGTGCCAGCAGTTTTCGGCAGGCAGACTCTGGGGCCAACGTCCTGACTTTC. Residues: CASSFRQADSGANVLTF.